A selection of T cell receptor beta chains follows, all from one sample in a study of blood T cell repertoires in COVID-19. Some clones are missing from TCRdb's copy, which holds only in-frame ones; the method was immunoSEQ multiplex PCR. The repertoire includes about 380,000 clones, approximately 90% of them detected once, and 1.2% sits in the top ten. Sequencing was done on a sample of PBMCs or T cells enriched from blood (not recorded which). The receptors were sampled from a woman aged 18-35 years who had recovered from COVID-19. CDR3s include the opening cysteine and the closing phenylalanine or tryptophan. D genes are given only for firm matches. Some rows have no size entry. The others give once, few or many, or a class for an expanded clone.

CDR3: CASSLGQRQETQYF
DNA: TGTGCCAGCAGTCTGGGACAGAGACAAGAGACCCAGTACTTC
size: .
D: TRBD1
V: TRBV28
J: TRBJ2-5

CDR3: CASSPISGGADTQYF
DNA: TGTGCCAGCAGCCCGATTAGCGGGGGGGCAGATACGCAGTATTTT
size: .
D: TRBD2
V: TRBV27
J: TRBJ2-3

CDR3: CASSPGAGDYNSPLHF
DNA: TGTGCCAGCAGCCCAGGGGCAGGGGATTATAATTCACCCCTCCACTTT
size: .
D: .
V: TRBV9
J: TRBJ1-6

CDR3: CASSVGTSGGAGVAKNIQYF
DNA: TGTGCCAGCAGCGTGGGGACTAGCGGGGGGGCTGGCGTAGCCAAAAACATTCAGTACTTC
size: .
D: TRBD2
V: TRBV9
J: TRBJ2-4

CDR3: CASSQDAVTTGELFF
DNA: TGCGCCAGCAGCCAAGATGCAGTAACCACCGGGGAGCTGTTTTTT
size: .
D: .
V: TRBV4-1
J: TRBJ2-2

CDR3: CASSLRTVHEQYF
DNA: TGTGCCAGCAGTCTGAGGACAGTCCACGAGCAGTACTTC
size: few
D: .
V: TRBV7-8
J: TRBJ2-7

CDR3: CASSLGGNTEAFF
DNA: TGTGCCAGCAGCTTAGGAGGGAACACTGAAGCTTTCTTT
size: .
D: .
V: TRBV11-3
J: TRBJ1-1

CDR3: CASSLDSGNYGYTF
DNA: TGCGCCAGCAGCCTGGATTCAGGGAACTATGGCTACACCTTC
size: .
D: .
V: TRBV5-1
J: TRBJ1-2

CDR3: CASSNEGLVWQYF
DNA: TGTGCCAGCTCGAACGAGGGCCTGGTCTGGCAGTACTTC
size: .
D: .
V: TRBV18
J: TRBJ2-7

CDR3: CASSAPPTSGSTDTQYF
DNA: TGTGCCAGCAGCGCCCCACCGACTAGCGGAAGCACAGATACGCAGTATTTT
size: .
D: TRBD2
V: TRBV9
J: TRBJ2-3

CDR3: CASSLQGALEQYF
DNA: TGCGCCAGCAGCTTGCAGGGGGCCTTGGAGCAGTACTTC
size: .
D: TRBD1
V: TRBV5-1
J: TRBJ2-7

CDR3: CASGRLVGETQYF
DNA: TGTGCCAGCGGCAGACTAGTTGGAGAGACCCAGTACTTC
size: .
D: .
V: TRBV2
J: TRBJ2-5

CDR3: CASSLAGTGTTDTQYF
DNA: TGCGCCAGCAGCTTGGCCGGGACAGGGACAACAGATACGCAGTATTTT
size: .
D: TRBD1
V: TRBV5-1
J: TRBJ2-3

CDR3: CAWSVSQGGGTDTQYF
DNA: TGTGCCTGGAGTGTAAGTCAGGGAGGGGGCACAGATACGCAGTATTTT
size: .
D: TRBD2
V: TRBV30
J: TRBJ2-3

CDR3: CASSFGQTTYEQYF
DNA: TGTGCCAGCAGTTTCGGACAGACGACCTACGAGCAGTACTTC
size: .
D: .
V: TRBV27
J: TRBJ2-7

CDR3: CASSWGGYEQYF
DNA: TGTGCCAGCAGCTGGGGAGGATACGAGCAGTACTTC
size: .
D: .
V: TRBV7-6
J: TRBJ2-7

CDR3: CASSQVIRVDYGYTF
DNA: TGCGCCAGCAGCCAGGTTATCAGGGTCGACTATGGCTACACCTTC
size: .
D: .
V: TRBV4-1
J: TRBJ1-2

CDR3: CASSQTGGWRTEAFF
DNA: TGTGCCAGCAGCCAGACAGGGGGCTGGAGGACTGAAGCTTTCTTT
size: .
D: TRBD1
V: TRBV7-2
J: TRBJ1-1

CDR3: CAISESERANYEQYF
DNA: TGTGCCATCAGTGAGTCGGAGCGGGCCAACTACGAGCAGTACTTC
size: .
D: .
V: TRBV10-3
J: TRBJ2-7

CDR3: CATSDATSGGSYNEQFF
DNA: TGTGCCACCAGTGATGCGACTAGCGGGGGCTCCTACAATGAGCAGTTCTTC
size: .
D: TRBD2
V: TRBV24-1
J: TRBJ2-1

CDR3: CATSDWTSRRTDTQYF
DNA: TGTGCCACCAGTGATTGGACTAGCCGTCGCACAGATACGCAGTATTTT
size: once
D: TRBD2
V: TRBV24-1
J: TRBJ2-3

CDR3: CASSSIGTASYEQYF
DNA: TGTGCCAGCAGTTCTATCGGGACAGCGTCCTACGAGCAGTACTTC
size: few
D: TRBD1
V: TRBV6-2/TRBV6-3
J: TRBJ2-7

CDR3: CASSHAGTASYSNQPQHF
DNA: TGTGCCAGCAGCCACGCCGGGACAGCCTCCTATAGCAATCAGCCCCAGCATTTT
size: few
D: TRBD1
V: TRBV7-2
J: TRBJ1-5

CDR3: CASSISGRGRTEAFF
DNA: TGTGCCAGTAGTATCTCCGGGAGGGGTAGGACTGAAGCTTTCTTT
size: .
D: .
V: TRBV19
J: TRBJ1-1

CDR3: CASSARPGEPQHF
DNA: TGCGCCAGCAGCGCGAGGCCGGGGGAGCCCCAGCATTTT
size: once
D: .
V: TRBV5-1
J: TRBJ1-5

CDR3: CASSQVQGGLADNEQFF
DNA: TGTGCCAGCAGCCAAGTCCAGGGGGGACTAGCGGACAATGAGCAGTTCTTC
size: .
D: TRBD2
V: TRBV4-2
J: TRBJ2-1

CDR3: CASSYIGGEDTQYF
DNA: TGTGCCAGCAGTTATATCGGGGGAGAAGATACGCAGTATTTT
size: .
D: .
V: TRBV6-5
J: TRBJ2-3

CDR3: CASSPGHGITDTQYF
DNA: TGTGCCAGCAGCCCGGGACACGGTATCACAGATACGCAGTATTTT
size: .
D: .
V: TRBV9
J: TRBJ2-3